Detailed here is one TCR beta chain. Seattle enrolled patients during active infection and tracked them longitudinally. These data belong to a study of blood T cell repertoires in COVID-19. About the study: COVID-19 samples, acute and convalescent, were from the United States, Italy and Spain.

Looked up from germline, CDR1 is SGHVS and CDR2 is FQNEAQ. V lost 6 bases, J lost 0 bases, and 11 bases lay in between. The CDR3 spans 15 residues. Study processing details: Reference gene primer amplification in the assay estimated nucleated cell counts. Method: immunoSEQ multiplex PCR; TCRdb's copy keeps in-frame clones and lacks some. The D gene and trimming were derived from the DNA, and the V and J assignments and clone size from that table. The sample has some 150,000 clones; 80% to 90% are singletons. The rearrangement links TRBV7-8 to TRBJ1-4; perhaps TRBD1 as D (5 bases). What was sequenced was peripheral blood. The TCR sequence derives from a woman in her sixties or seventies with COVID-19, enrolled during active disease. CDR3 DNA sequence: TGTGCCAGCAGTTCCAAACAGGCAACTAATGAAAAACTGTTTTTT. Its translation is CASSSKQATNEKLFF.